Listed below are T cell receptor beta chains from one sample, sequenced in a study of Ad26.COV2.S vaccination and SARS-CoV-2 variants. The repertoire was sequenced with immunoSEQ multiplex PCR; TCRdb's copy has only in-frame clones and lacks some. The sample contains 300,000 to 400,000 clones, around 86% of which appear only once. Sample: peripheral blood, taken in a trial of Ad26.COV2.S vaccine versus placebo. These TCRs come from a person aged 18-65 years who received the Ad26.COV2.S COVID-19 vaccine or a placebo. CDR3s include the opening cysteine and the closing phenylalanine or tryptophan. A D gene is named only where the DNA matches it firmly. A row's size may be missing; if present it is once, few, many or a size class.

. TRBJ1-4 . TRBV29-1 CSVGIEKLFF TGCAGCGTTGGGATTGAAAAACTGTTTTTT
. TRBJ2-5 . TRBV3-1/TRBV3-2 CASSHNPGRTEGTQYF TGTGCCAGCAGCCATAACCCGGGACGAACCGAAGGGACCCAGTACTTC
TRBD1 TRBJ1-1 . TRBV20-1 CSASLGQGYTEAFF TGCAGTGCTAGTTTGGGACAGGGGTATACTGAAGCTTTCTTT
TRBD1 TRBJ2-5 . TRBV6-5 CASSYLGGWETQYF TGTGCCAGCAGTTACCTAGGGGGCTGGGAGACCCAGTACTTC
. TRBJ1-4 . TRBV14 CASSQEGHHGEKLFF TGTGCCAGCAGCCAAGAGGGACACCATGGCGAAAAACTGTTTTTT
TRBD1 TRBJ2-7 once TRBV9 CASSRDRETYEQYF TGTGCCAGCAGCAGGGACAGGGAAACCTACGAGCAGTACTTC
. TRBJ1-2 . TRBV29-1 CSVEDLQGYGYTF TGCAGCGTTGAAGATCTTCAGGGCTATGGCTACACCTTC
TRBD2 TRBJ2-5 once TRBV10-1 CASSEVVAGGQETQYF TGCGCCAGCAGTGAGGTGGTAGCGGGGGGGCAAGAGACCCAGTACTTC
. TRBJ2-7 . TRBV9 CASSVTGAYEQYF TGTGCCAGCAGCGTGACGGGCGCCTACGAGCAGTACTTC
TRBD2 TRBJ2-5 . TRBV6-5 CASRPTLAGVETQYF TGTGCCAGCAGACCAACACTAGCGGGGGTGGAGACCCAGTACTTC